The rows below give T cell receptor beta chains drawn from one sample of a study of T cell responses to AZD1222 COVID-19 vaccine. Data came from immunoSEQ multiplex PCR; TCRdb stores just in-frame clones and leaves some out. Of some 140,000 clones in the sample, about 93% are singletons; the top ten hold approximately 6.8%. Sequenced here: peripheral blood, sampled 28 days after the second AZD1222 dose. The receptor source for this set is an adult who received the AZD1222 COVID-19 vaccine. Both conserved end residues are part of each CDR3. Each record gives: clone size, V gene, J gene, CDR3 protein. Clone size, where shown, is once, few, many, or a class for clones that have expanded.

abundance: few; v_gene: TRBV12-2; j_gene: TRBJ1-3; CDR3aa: CASRLRTAGNTIYF
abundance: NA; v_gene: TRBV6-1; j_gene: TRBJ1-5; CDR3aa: CASSEALRQGNKPQHF
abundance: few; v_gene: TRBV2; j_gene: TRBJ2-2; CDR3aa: CASSTPTGTGVTGELFF
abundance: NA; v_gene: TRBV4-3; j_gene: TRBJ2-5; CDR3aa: CASSQDWGQAETQYF
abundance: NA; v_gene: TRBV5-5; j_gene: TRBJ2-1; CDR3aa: CASSLWLSRGHLF
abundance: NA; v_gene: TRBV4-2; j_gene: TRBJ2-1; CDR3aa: CASKKGTSGSGEQFF
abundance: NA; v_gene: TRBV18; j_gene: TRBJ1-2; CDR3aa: CASSPSMSAGYTF
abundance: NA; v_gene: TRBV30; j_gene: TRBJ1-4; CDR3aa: CAWSAGGRGNEKLFF
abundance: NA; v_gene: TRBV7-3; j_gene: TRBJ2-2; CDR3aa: CASSAQLAGGPLGTGELFF
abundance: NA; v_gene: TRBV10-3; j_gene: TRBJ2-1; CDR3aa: CAISESSDPAFF
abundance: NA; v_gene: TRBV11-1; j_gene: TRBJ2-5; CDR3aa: CASSHGGRWQETQYF
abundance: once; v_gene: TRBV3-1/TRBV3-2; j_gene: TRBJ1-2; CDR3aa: CASSHPGHHYGYTF
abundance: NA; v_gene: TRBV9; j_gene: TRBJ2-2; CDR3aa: CASSVADGTTNTGELFF
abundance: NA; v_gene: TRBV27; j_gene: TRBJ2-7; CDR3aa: CASSSGPGYEQYF
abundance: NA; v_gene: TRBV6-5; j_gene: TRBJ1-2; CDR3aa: CASSPIPLAVGDF